This is a list of T cell receptor beta chains from one sample in a study of blood T cell repertoires in COVID-19. Sequenced by immunoSEQ multiplex PCR; TCRdb stores in-frame clones only, minus some. This table has 190,000 or so clones, 80% to 90% appearing once. Sequenced material: peripheral blood. The receptors here all came from a man in his fifties or sixties with active or convalescent COVID-19. CDR3s include the opening cysteine and the closing phenylalanine or tryptophan. The order of the fields is J gene, clone size, D gene, V gene, CDR3 DNA, CDR3 protein. The D gene is left open where the match is weak. Expanded clones are given a class, and other clones once, few, many or no size at all.

TRBJ2-3 NA NA TRBV9 TGTGCCAGCAGCGTAGGGGTGGGCCGCACAGATACGCAGTATTTT CASSVGVGRTDTQYF
TRBJ1-2 NA NA TRBV6-4 TGTGCCAGCAGGAATGAGCCCTATGGGGCCTATGGCTACACCTTC CASRNEPYGAYGYTF
TRBJ1-5 once TRBD1 TRBV5-1 TGCGCCAGCAGCCTAGACGGGACAGGGTTTCAGCCCCAGCATTTT CASSLDGTGFQPQHF
TRBJ2-5 NA NA TRBV6-5 TGTGCCAGCAGCCGTACGCGGCAAGAGACCCAGTACTTC CASSRTRQETQYF
TRBJ2-3 NA TRBD2 TRBV6-2/TRBV6-3 TGTGCCAGCAGTACTAGCGGGGCCAACACAGATACGCAGTATTTT CASSTSGANTDTQYF
TRBJ2-7 NA NA TRBV7-9 TGTGCCAGCAGCTCCCTCAGGGAAGTAGGTGATGGCGAGCAGTACTTC CASSSLREVGDGEQYF
TRBJ1-1 once NA TRBV5-5 TGTGCCAGCAGCTACTGGACACAGAACACTGAAGCTTTCTTT CASSYWTQNTEAFF
TRBJ1-2 once NA TRBV6-4 TGTGCCAGCAGATTGCACGAGGGAATCGACTATGGCTACACCTTC CASRLHEGIDYGYTF
TRBJ1-2 NA TRBD1 TRBV4-1 TGCGCCAGCAGCCAACCCCTCCGGGACAGAGCCTATGGCTACACCTTC CASSQPLRDRAYGYTF
TRBJ2-5 NA NA TRBV20-1 TGCAGTGCTAGCCAGGAGACCCAGTACTTC CSASQETQYF
TRBJ1-1 few TRBD1 TRBV12-3/TRBV12-4 TGTGCCAGCAGTCCAACGGTGACAGGGGAGGCTTTCTTT CASSPTVTGEAFF
TRBJ1-2 NA TRBD1 TRBV11-2 TGTGCCAGCAGCTTCCTACCACAGGGGGCGAGCTATGGCTACACCTTC CASSFLPQGASYGYTF